These 5 T cell receptor beta chains came from one sample sequenced in a study of cytomegalovirus exposure and HLA in healthy donors (dated by TCRdb to 2016 to 2017). To prepare the library, the immunoSEQ multiplex PCR assay was applied. The multiplex PCR relied on a mix of 60 forward primers for TCR Vbeta segments and 13 reverse primers for TCR Jbeta segments. TCRdb provides this immuneACCESS table in a form limited to in-frame rearrangements. Some clones are lacking; in checked studies, under half of them reflect an unresolved V gene, and why the rest are absent is not known. The sample records 110,000 to 150,000 clones, over 60% of which are singletons. The ten biggest clones cover about 1.7% of the sample. Sample: PBMCs. These receptors were obtained from a woman in her thirties in good health and CMV-seronegative.

This chain joins TRBV5-1 and TRBJ1-1; weak D call: TRBD1 (5 bases). V lost 4 bases and J lost 1, with 11 bases in between. This CDR3 has 14 residues. Germline CDR1 and CDR2: SGHRS and YFSETQ. The CDR3: CASSPQGGNTEAFF. As DNA, the CDR3 is TGCGCCAGCAGCCCCCAGGGCGGGAACACTGAAGCTTTCTTT.

This chain links TRBV5-5 with TRBJ1-1; D perhaps matches TRBD1 (6 bases). The CDR3 has 13 residues. The germline V gene encodes CDR1 SGHKS and CDR2 YYEKEE (reference sequence). Between the trimmed V and J ends, which lost 4 bases and 2 bases, there was a span of 9 bases. Written as DNA, the CDR3 is TGTGCCAGCAGCGGGGGCGGAAACACTGAAGCTTTCTTT. This codes for CASSGGGNTEAFF.

Here the CDR3 reads CASSRRNTEAFF. The CDR3 DNA reads TGTGCCAGCAGTAGGAGGAACACTGAAGCTTTCTTT. The rearrangement uses TRBV11-1 and TRBJ1-1, with D unresolved. The CDR3 is 12 residues long. Germline V gene data show CDR1 as SGHAT and CDR2 as FQDESV (reference sequence). With 6 bases removed from V and 1 base from J, the gap between germline ends came to 6 bases.

The chain has TRBV9 and TRBJ1-2; 10 bases align to TRBD1. Germline CDR1 reads SGDLS; CDR2 reads YYNGEE. The CDR3 loop spans 19 amino acids. The trim removed 0 bases at V and 6 bases at J, leaving 17 bases unmatched. The CDR3: CASSVGITIRWDRGDGYTF. The CDR3 DNA follows: TGTGCCAGCAGCGTAGGTATCACAATTCGATGGGACAGGGGTGATGGCTACACCTTC.

The chain is built from TRBV7-3 and TRBJ2-2; 7 bases line up with TRBD2. Germline V gene data show CDR1 as SGHTA and CDR2 as FQGTGA. The CDR3 extends over 17 amino acids. V lost 1 base and J lost 3; bases outside the gene matches: 8. The CDR3 DNA reads TGTGCCAGCAGCTTAAATTCGGGGGGAACGGACACCGGGGAGCTGTTTTTT. Translation: CASSLNSGGTDTGELFF.